The 19 T cell receptor beta chains below all came from one sample that was sequenced in a study of blood T cell repertoires in COVID-19. Method: immunoSEQ multiplex PCR; TCRdb's copy keeps in-frame clones and lacks some. The data show over 100,000 clones, around four fifths seen once. Sequencing used peripheral blood. These TCRs come from a woman aged 60-75 years with acute or convalescent COVID-19.

The table lists this clone with a count of one. The chain is built from TRBV19 and TRBJ1-5; D perhaps matches TRBD1 (5 bases). The germline V gene has CDR1 LNHDA and CDR2 SQIVND (reference sequence). V dropped 6 bases and J dropped 0 bases, with 12 bases sitting between them. This CDR3 has 15 residues. The CDR3 region has the DNA TGTGCCAGTAGGCGGGACGCAGATAGCAATCAGCCCCAGCATTTT. Encoded protein: CASRRDADSNQPQHF.

This chain joins TRBV7-8 and TRBJ2-7; 7 nucleotides match TRBD2. The length of the CDR3 is 14 residues. Unmatched junction bases numbered 11, after V lost 7 bases and J lost 5 bases. The germline gives CDR1 SGHVS, CDR2 FQNEAQ. The CDR3 spells CASTSRTSPHEQYF. For the CDR3, the DNA is TGTGCCAGCACTAGCCGGACTAGTCCCCACGAGCAGTACTTC.

The rearrangement uses TRBV2 and TRBJ1-5; 8 bases match TRBD1. With V trimmed by 5 bases and J by 0 bases, 9 bases remained unmatched. CDR1 and CDR2 from the germline V gene are SNHLY and FYNNEI. This CDR3 spans 17 amino acids. The CDR3 nucleotides read TGTGCCAGCAGTCTTTGGACAGGGAGCGGTAGCAATCAGCCCCAGCATTTT. Translation: CASSLWTGSGSNQPQHF.

This clone was seen a single time. The V gene is TRBV5-1, the J gene TRBJ2-7; D is unresolved. Trimming took off 6 bases at V and 6 bases at J, with 19 bases between the two ends. CDR3 length equals 14 residues. Germline V gene sequence: CDR1 SGHRS, CDR2 YFSETQ. CDR3 sequence (DNA): TGCGCCAGCAATAGCTTCGGTCAAGGCGGCGAGCAGTACTTC. The encoded protein is CASNSFGQGGEQYF.

The J gene is TRBJ2-2, the V gene TRBV19; 9 bases map to TRBD2. V lost 4 bases, J lost 7 bases, and 4 bases stayed unmatched. Per the germline V gene, CDR1 is LNHDA and CDR2 is SQIVND (reference sequence). The length of the CDR3 is 14 residues. CDR3 protein: CASSRGLAGGELFF. The CDR3 DNA reads as TGTGCCAGTAGTAGGGGACTAGCTGGCGGGGAGCTGTTTTTT.

The chain combines TRBV9 with TRBJ2-7, with D perhaps TRBD1 (6 bases). V was clipped by 4 bases and J by 3 bases, with 17 bases between them. The CDR3 length is 15 residues. Germline V gene sequence: CDR1 SGDLS, CDR2 YYNGEE. The CDR3 here is CASSPQPRGYYEQYF. CDR3 DNA: TGTGCCAGCAGCCCCCAACCGAGGGGGTACTACGAGCAGTACTTC.

This clone is judged medium-sized. This chain joins TRBV18 and TRBJ1-5; D not certain. The CDR3 length is 15 residues. CDR1 and CDR2 (germline): KGHSH, LQKENI. V lost 6 bases and J 1 base, leaving 13 bases between the germline ends. CDR3 sequence: CASSPRGGSNQPQHF. The CDR3 DNA reads as TGTGCCAGCTCTCCCCGGGGTGGAAGCAATCAGCCCCAGCATTTT.

The chain has TRBV28 and TRBJ1-2; maybe TRBD1 (6 bases). The CDR3 has 13 residues. Trimming removed 3 bases at V and 9 bases at J, with 14 bases between. The germline V gene has CDR1 MDHEN and CDR2 SYDVKM. The CDR3 nucleotides read TGTGCCAGCAGTTTTCGGGAGGGGGTTCGCTACACCTTC. Encoded protein: CASSFREGVRYTF.

The chain employs TRBV7-9 and TRBJ1-1; 8 bases align to TRBD1. Germline V gene sequence: CDR1 SEHNR, CDR2 FQNEAQ (reference sequence). After removal of 3 bases from V and 0 bases from J, the junction contained 3 bases not matched to a gene. CDR3 length: 15 amino acids. The CDR3 here is CASSFATGVNTEAFF. The CDR3 nucleotides read TGTGCCAGCAGCTTCGCGACAGGGGTGAACACTGAAGCTTTCTTT.

This clone was detected once. This chain uses TRBV29-1 with TRBJ1-2, with D perhaps TRBD1 (6 bases). CDR1 and CDR2 from the germline V gene are SQVTM and ANQGSEA. The CDR3 is 13 amino acids. Trimming removed 1 base from V and 7 bases from J, with 13 bases in between. Here the CDR3 reads CSVEGGGSLGYTF. DNA of the CDR3: TGCAGCGTTGAAGGTGGGGGCTCCCTTGGCTACACCTTC.

V is TRBV7-9 and J is TRBJ1-6, with D uncertain. V was trimmed by 3 bases and J by 8 bases, leaving 11 bases between them. Per germline, CDR1 SEHNR and CDR2 FQNEAQ (reference sequence). This CDR3 is 14 amino acids long. The DNA for the CDR3 is TGTGCCAGCAGCTTTGGGCTGCCGGATTCACCCCTCCACTTT. It encodes CASSFGLPDSPLHF.

This clone was picked up one time. The chain has TRBV28 and TRBJ1-2, with TRBD1 as a possible D gene (6 bases). The CDR3 is 11 residues long. The germline V gene has CDR1 MDHEN and CDR2 SYDVKM. Trimming stripped 7 bases from V and 7 bases from J, with 10 bases between. CDR3 nucleotide sequence: TGTGCCAGCAACTCAGGGGTTGGCTACACCTTC. It is translated as CASNSGVGYTF.

The genes are TRBV10-3 and TRBJ1-2, with 7 bases lining up with TRBD1. There are 15 residues in the CDR3. Germline V CDR1 and CDR2: ENHRY, SYGVKD. The ends lost 8 bases at V and 4 bases at J; junction bases unmatched: 13. In DNA, the CDR3 is TGTGCCATCCTCGGGACAGTTCTCCCACCCTATGGCTACACCTTC. Amino acids: CAILGTVLPPYGYTF.

This clone was detected ten times or more. The chain carries TRBV18 and TRBJ1-6, with D possibly matching TRBD1 (5 bases). Trimming removed 6 bases from V and 13 bases from J, with 19 bases in between. The CDR3 contains 14 residues. Germline CDR1 and CDR2: KGHSH and LQKENI. The CDR3 sequence is CASSLGGDLDPLHF. CDR3 DNA sequence: TGTGCCAGCTCGCTCGGGGGAGACCTGGATCCCCTCCACTTT. Complete variable domain (other parts from reference TRBV18 and TRBJ1-6): NAGVMQNPRHLVRRRGQEARLRCSPMKGHSHVYWYRQLPEEGLKFMVYLQKENIIDESGMPKERFSAEFPKEGPSILRIQQVVRGDSAAYFCASSLGGDLDPLHFGNGTRLTVT.

The chain is built from TRBV15 and TRBJ2-1; D gene ambiguous. Per germline, CDR1 LNHNV and CDR2 YYDKDF (reference sequence). The V end lost 3 bases, the J end lost 0 bases, and 24 bases lay between the germline ends. The CDR3 extends over 20 amino acids. CDR3 in amino acids: CATSRVSPKLPLSSYNEQFF. The CDR3 region has the DNA TGTGCCACCAGCAGGGTTAGCCCGAAGCTACCGTTAAGCTCCTACAATGAGCAGTTCTTC.

The rearrangement joins TRBV27 to TRBJ2-7; maybe TRBD1 (6 bases). The V end lost 7 bases, the J end lost 12 bases, and 25 bases lay between the germline ends. This CDR3 contains 14 residues. Germline loops: CDR1 MNHEY, CDR2 SMNVEV (reference sequence). The CDR3 loop is CASTQRPGGGSLYF. CDR3 DNA: TGTGCCAGCACCCAAAGACCTGGGGGCGGCAGCCTGTACTTC.

Details on this clone: The sample holds other DNA sequences that translate to the same CDR3. The chain couples TRBV28 to TRBJ1-2; D is unresolved. This CDR3 region has 12 residues. Germline V lookup: CDR1 MDHEN, CDR2 SYDVKM. V was shortened by 11 bases and J by 4 bases, with 14 bases between the two germline ends. CDR3 bases: TGTGCCTCGAGGTGGGGAGGCTATGGCTACACCTTC. This codes for CASRWGGYGYTF.

This clone was counted ten times or more. The rearrangement links TRBV25-1 to TRBJ2-7, with 13 nucleotides matching TRBD2. The CDR3 spans 16 residues. The ends lost 3 bases at V and 5 bases at J; junction bases unmatched: 7. Germline V CDR1 and CDR2: MGHDK, SYGVNS. CDR3 region: CASSETSGRRLDEQYF. In DNA, the CDR3 is TGTGCCAGCAGTGAGACTAGCGGGAGGCGGCTGGACGAGCAGTACTTC.

This rearrangement joins TRBV7-9 to TRBJ1-1; 10 nucleotides line up with TRBD1. The CDR3 consists of 17 residues. Germline lookup yields CDR1 SEHNR and CDR2 FQNEAQ (reference sequence). Trimming took 7 bases from V and 4 from J; bases not matched to a gene: 15. In DNA form, the CDR3 reads TGTGCCAGCATCACCGGGACAGGGGATTCTCAGCGCACTGAAGCTTTCTTT. Translating it yields CASITGTGDSQRTEAFF.